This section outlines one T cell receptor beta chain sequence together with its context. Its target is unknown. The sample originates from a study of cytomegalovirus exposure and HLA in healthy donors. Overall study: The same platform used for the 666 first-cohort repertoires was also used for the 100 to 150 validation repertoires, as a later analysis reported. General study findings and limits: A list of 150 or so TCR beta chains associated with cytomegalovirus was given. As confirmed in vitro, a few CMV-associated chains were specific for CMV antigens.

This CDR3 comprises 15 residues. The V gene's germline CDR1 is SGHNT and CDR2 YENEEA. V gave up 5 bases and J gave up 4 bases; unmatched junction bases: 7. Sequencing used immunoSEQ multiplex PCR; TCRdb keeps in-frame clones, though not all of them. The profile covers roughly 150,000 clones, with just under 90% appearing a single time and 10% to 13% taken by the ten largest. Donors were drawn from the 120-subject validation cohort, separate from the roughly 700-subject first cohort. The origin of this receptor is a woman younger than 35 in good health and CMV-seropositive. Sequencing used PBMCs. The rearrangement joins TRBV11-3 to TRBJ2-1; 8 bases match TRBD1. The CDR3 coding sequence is TGTGCCAGCAGCCGTCGACAGGGGTCATACAATGAGCAGTTCTTC. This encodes CASSRRQGSYNEQFF.